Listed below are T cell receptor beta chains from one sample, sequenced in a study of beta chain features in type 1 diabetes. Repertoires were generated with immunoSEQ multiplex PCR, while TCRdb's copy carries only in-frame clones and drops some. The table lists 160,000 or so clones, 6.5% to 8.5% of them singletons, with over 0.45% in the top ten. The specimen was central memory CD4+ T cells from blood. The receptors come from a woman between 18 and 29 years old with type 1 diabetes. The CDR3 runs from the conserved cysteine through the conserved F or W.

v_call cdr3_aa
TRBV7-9 CASSLGGGHQETQYF
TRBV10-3 CAISESGTRIFF
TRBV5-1 CASSVDYADYEQYF
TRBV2 CASSGVSGGQGPQHF
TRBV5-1 CASSLGLTGVETQYF
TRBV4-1 CASSQDWRRLAGPYEQYF
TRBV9 CASSVVPGDTQYF
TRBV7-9 CASRRDQSYNEQFF
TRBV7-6 CASSLRASGIGTGELFF
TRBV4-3 CASSRVTGDEQYF
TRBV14 CASSPAALGEQYF
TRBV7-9 CASSVLPSGSTDTQYF
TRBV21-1 CASSKVPGTQRSHEQYF
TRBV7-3 CASSLGLAGYNEQFF
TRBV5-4 CASRWGGDTEAFF
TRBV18 CASSRQGDYGYTF
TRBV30 CAWRAPGQGLVTEAFF
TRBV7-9 CASSRSYEQYF
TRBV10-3 CAISVQENYNEQFF
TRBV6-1 CASSPGLATTGELFF
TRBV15 CATGKDRVGEQYF